This T cell receptor (beta chain) was identified in a study of T cells after posttransplantation cyclophosphamide. This CDR3 spans 15 amino acids. Trimming took off 4 bases at V and 0 bases at J, with 12 bases between the two ends. The germline CDR1 and CDR2 sequences are SNHLY and FYNNEI. This table comes from immunoSEQ multiplex PCR, and its TCRdb copy is limited to in-frame clones, with some not included. The repertoire holds about 21,000 clones, with 65% to 90% as singletons. Controls had myeloablative marrow grafts with methotrexate and calcineurin inhibitor, sampled at 1 year. The sequence was obtained from a female patient aged 25-40 years who received an allogeneic stem cell transplant from an unrelated donor, was CMV-positive, and had acute and chronic GVHD. Some T cells may be the graft donor's. The chain combines TRBV2 with TRBJ1-1, with D perhaps matching TRBD1 (5 bases). This specimen consisted of PBMCs, obtained 350 to 400 days after allogeneic stem cell transplant with calcineurin inhibitor and methotrexate. CDR3 bases: TGTGCCAGCAGTGGGGGGGGTACCCTGAACACTGAAGCTTTCTTT. Amino acid sequence: CASSGGGTLNTEAFF.